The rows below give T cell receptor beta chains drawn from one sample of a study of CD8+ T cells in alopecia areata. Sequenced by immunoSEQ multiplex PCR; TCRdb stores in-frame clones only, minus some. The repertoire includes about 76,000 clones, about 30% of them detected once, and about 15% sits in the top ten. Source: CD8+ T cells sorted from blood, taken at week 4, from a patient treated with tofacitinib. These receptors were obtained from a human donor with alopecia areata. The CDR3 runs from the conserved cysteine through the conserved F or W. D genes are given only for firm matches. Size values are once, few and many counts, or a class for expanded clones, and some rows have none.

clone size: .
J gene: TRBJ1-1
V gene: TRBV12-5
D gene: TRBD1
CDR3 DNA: TGTGCTAGCGGTTGGGGGACAGGGAACACTGAAGCTTTCTTT
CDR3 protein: CASGWGTGNTEAFF

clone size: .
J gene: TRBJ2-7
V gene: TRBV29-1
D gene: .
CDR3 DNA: TGCAGCGTTGTATTAGGGGTCGAGCAGTACTTC
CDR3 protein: CSVVLGVEQYF

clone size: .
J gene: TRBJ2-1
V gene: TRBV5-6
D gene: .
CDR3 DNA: TGTGCCAGCAGCCCCCGGTTGAATGAGCAGTTCTTC
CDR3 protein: CASSPRLNEQFF

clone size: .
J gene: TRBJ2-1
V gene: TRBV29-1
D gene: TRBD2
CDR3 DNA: TGCAGCGTAGCGGGAGGGCTCGGTGAGCAGTTCTTC
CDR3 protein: CSVAGGLGEQFF

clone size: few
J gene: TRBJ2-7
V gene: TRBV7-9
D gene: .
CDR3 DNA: TGTGCCAGCAGCTTCCCTTCCGACGAGCAGTACTTC
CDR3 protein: CASSFPSDEQYF

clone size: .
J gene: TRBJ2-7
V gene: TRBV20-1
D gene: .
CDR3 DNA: TGCAGTGCGGGTGCCTACGAGCAGTACTTC
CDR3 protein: CSAGAYEQYF

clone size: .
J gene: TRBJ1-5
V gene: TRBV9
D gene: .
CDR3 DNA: TGTGCCAGCAGCACCCCGGGTCAGCCCCAGCATTTT
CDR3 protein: CASSTPGQPQHF

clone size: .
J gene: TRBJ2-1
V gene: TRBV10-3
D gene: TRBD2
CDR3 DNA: TGTGCCATCAGCGCCGGACTAGCGGGAGTGAATGAGCAGTTCTTC
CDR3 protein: CAISAGLAGVNEQFF

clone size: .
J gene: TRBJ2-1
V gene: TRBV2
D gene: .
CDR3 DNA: TGTGCCAGCAGTGAGGAAGCCACATACAATGAGCAGTTCTTC
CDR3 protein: CASSEEATYNEQFF

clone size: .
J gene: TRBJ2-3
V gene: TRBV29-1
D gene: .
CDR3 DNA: TGCAGCGTTGAGGGGGCGGCTAGCGTCGAAACAGATACGCAGTATTTT
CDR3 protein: CSVEGAASVETDTQYF

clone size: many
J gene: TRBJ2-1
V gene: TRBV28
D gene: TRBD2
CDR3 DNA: TGTGCCAGCAGCCTAATACTAGCGGGAGGAGACGATGAGCAGTTCTTC
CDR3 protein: CASSLILAGGDDEQFF

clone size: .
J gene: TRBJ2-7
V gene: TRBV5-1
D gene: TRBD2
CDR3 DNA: TGCGCCAGCAGCGGGGAGCCCCCTAGCGGGACCAATTCCTACGAGCAGTACTTC
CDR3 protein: CASSGEPPSGTNSYEQYF

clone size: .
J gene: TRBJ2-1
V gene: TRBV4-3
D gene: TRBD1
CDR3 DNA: TGCGCCAGCAGCCAGTCCCGGGACAGCTACAATGAGCAGTTCTTC
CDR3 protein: CASSQSRDSYNEQFF

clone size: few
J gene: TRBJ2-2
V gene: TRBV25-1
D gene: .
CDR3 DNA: TGTGCCAGCAGTGAAGTGGGGCAAGGCACCGGGGAGCTGTTTTTT
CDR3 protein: CASSEVGQGTGELFF

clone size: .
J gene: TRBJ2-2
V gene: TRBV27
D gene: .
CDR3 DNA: TGTGCCAGCAGTTCCGCCACCGGGGAGCTGTTTTTT
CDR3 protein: CASSSATGELFF

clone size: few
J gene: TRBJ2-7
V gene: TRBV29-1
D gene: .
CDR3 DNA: TGCAGCGTTGTAGGGCGGGCCTACGAGCAGTACTTC
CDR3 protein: CSVVGRAYEQYF

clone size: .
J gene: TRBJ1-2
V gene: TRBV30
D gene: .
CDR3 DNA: TGTGCCTGGAGTGGGGGACAAGAGAGCTACACCTTC
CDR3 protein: CAWSGGQESYTF

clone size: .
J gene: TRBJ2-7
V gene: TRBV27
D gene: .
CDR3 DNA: TGTGCCAGCGGGCCCTCGACCCTCTCCTACGAGCAGTACTTC
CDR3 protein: CASGPSTLSYEQYF

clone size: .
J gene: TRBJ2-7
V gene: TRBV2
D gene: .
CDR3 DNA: TGTGCCACCCGGCCTTCCTACGAGCAGTACTTC
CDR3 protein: CATRPSYEQYF

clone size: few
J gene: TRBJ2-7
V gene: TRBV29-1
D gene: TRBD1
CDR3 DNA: TGCAGCGTTGAAGAAGGTCCGGGACAGGGAGTTTCCTACGAGCAGTACTTC
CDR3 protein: CSVEEGPGQGVSYEQYF

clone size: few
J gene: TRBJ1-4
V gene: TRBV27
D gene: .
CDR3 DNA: TGTGCCAGCGATGTCCTTGGTAGGGAAAAACTGTTTTTT
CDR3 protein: CASDVLGREKLFF

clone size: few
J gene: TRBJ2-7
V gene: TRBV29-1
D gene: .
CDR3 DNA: TGCAGCGTTGGGCCGGTCGGATACGAGCAGTACTTC
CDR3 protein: CSVGPVGYEQYF

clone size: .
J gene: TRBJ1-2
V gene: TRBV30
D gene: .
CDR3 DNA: TGTGCCTGGAGTAGAATGGGGACCAACTATGGCTACACCTTC
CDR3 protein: CAWSRMGTNYGYTF

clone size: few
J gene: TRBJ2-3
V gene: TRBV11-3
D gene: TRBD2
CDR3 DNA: TGTGCCAGCAGCTTAGTGGCGAGCGGGAGCAGAGATACGCAGTATTTT
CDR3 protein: CASSLVASGSRDTQYF

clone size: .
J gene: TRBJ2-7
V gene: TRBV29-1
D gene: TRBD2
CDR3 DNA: TGCAGCGTTGTCCTAGCGGAGTCCTACGAGCAGTACTTC
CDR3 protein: CSVVLAESYEQYF

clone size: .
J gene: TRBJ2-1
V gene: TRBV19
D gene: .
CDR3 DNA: TGTGCCAGTAGTGATAGGGCCGGTAGCGACAATGAGCAGTTCTTC
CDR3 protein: CASSDRAGSDNEQFF

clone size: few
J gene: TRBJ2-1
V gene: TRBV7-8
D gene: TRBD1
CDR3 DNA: TGTGCCAGCAGCCTTTTCTCCTCGACAGGGGCGGAGCAGTTCTTC
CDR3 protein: CASSLFSSTGAEQFF

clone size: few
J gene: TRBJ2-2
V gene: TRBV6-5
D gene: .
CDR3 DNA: TGTGCCAGCAGTTTCCTAATAACCGGGGAGCTGTTTTTT
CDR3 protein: CASSFLITGELFF

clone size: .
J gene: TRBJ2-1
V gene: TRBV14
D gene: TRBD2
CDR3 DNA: TGTGCCAGCAGCCAGTTGGCGGGAGAGCTGGGTGAGCAGTTCTTC
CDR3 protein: CASSQLAGELGEQFF

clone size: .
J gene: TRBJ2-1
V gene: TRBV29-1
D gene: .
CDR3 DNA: TGCAGCGTTGTCCTGGGGAATGAGCAGTTCTTC
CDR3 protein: CSVVLGNEQFF

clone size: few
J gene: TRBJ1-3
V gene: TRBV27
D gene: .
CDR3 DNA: TGTGCCAGTTCCACAGGAAACACCATATATTTT
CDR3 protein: CASSTGNTIYF

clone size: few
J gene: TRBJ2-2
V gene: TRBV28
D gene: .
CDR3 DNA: TGTGCCAGCAGCCTCGGGGCTAGCCCCATCCCGAACACCGGGGAGCTGTTTTTT
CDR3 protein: CASSLGASPIPNTGELFF

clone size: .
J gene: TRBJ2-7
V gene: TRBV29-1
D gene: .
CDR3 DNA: TGCAGCGTTGTTACACCTGGAAGGGGCTACGAGCAGTACTTC
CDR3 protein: CSVVTPGRGYEQYF

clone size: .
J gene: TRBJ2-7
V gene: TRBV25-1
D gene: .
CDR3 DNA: TGTGCCAGCACTGACTCCTACGAGCAGTACTTC
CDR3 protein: CASTDSYEQYF

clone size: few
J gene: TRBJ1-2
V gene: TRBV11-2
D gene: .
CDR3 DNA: TGTGCCAGCAGCCCCCCAAGGGCGGGGGTAGTCTATGGCTACACCTTC
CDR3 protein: CASSPPRAGVVYGYTF

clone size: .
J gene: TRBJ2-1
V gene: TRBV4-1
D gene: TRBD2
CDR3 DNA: TGCGCCAGCAGCCAAGAACCGGGAGGAATAAGGAATGAGCAGTTCTTC
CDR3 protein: CASSQEPGGIRNEQFF

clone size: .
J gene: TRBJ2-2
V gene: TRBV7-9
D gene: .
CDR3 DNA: TGTGCCAGCAGCTTAGGTAGTGCCGGGGAGCTGTTTTTT
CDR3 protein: CASSLGSAGELFF

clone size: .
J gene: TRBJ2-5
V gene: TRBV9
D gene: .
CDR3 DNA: TGTGCCAGCAGCGTAGGGGGCGGAGAGACCCAGTACTTC
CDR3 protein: CASSVGGGETQYF

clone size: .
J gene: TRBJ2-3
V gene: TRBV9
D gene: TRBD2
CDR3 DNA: TGTGCCAGTCAGCGCGGGACTAGCAGCGATACGCAGTATTTT
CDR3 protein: CASQRGTSSDTQYF

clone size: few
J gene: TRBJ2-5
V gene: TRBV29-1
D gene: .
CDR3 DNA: TGCAGCGTTGATTTACAGACAGACCAAGAGACCCAGTACTTC
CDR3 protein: CSVDLQTDQETQYF